This T cell receptor beta chain was sequenced for a study of cytomegalovirus exposure and HLA in healthy donors. Background on the study: Researchers found that less than 90% of over 350 genotyped donors fell within the Caucasian-associated ancestry cluster.

At collection, donors were nominally healthy, but unrecorded immune exposures were probable. With regard to this clone: Its antigen remains unidentified.

PCR involved 60 Vbeta and 13 Jbeta primers. The protocol was immunoSEQ multiplex PCR, while the TCRdb copy is restricted to in-frame clones and leaves out a portion. Altogether about 89,000 clones are present, roughly three fifths being singletons, with the ten largest covering around 6.6%. Points from the study as a whole: Most of the CMV-associated TCR beta chains (in a later analysis) appeared to be HLA-restricted.

This CDR3 region has 16 residues. This chain joins TRBV21-1 and TRBJ1-1; the table's D call, TRBD1, has no DNA check behind it. TRBV21-1 is designated a pseudogene. The sample taken for sequencing was PBMCs. This clonotype was obtained from a woman aged 25 to 45 in good health and CMV-seronegative. This CDR3 is CASSKVGDRANTEAFF. CDR3 nucleotide sequence: TGTGCCAGCAGCAAAGTCGGAGACAGAGCGAACACTGAAGCTTTCTTT.